This TCR beta chain was obtained from a study of T-cell memory formation after mild COVID-19. Study details: TCR clusters showed largely donor specificity. Findings of the study overall: Balance between CD4 and CD8 was seen in clones contracting day 15 to 85, and a CD4+ lean was seen in later expanders.

Trimming removed 5 bases at V and 0 bases at J, with 16 bases between. CDR1 and CDR2 (germline): SGHVS, FQNEAQ. There are 16 residues in the CDR3. This clonotype was seen more than once but under ten times. The antigen remains unidentified. MiXCR, applied by TCRdb to the 5' RACE reads, yields one record per CDR3 protein. The sample lists 400,000 to 500,000 distinct CDR3 sequences, around 19% seen once, with more than 8% in the top ten. This TCR was sampled from an adult woman who had mild COVID-19 (a few samples of this study predate the infection). Cell type and time point are not known. The chain combines TRBV7-8 with TRBJ1-2; D is ambiguous. The source material was PBMCs or a T cell subset sorted from them (not recorded which). This CDR3 is CASSPGWKQANYGYTF. Here the CDR3 DNA reads TGTGCCAGCAGCCCTGGATGGAAGCAAGCTAACTATGGCTACACCTTC.